Each of the 12 T cell receptor beta chains below was sequenced from the same sample in a study of vaccination and CD4 T cells after COVID-19 (dated by TCRdb to between 2022 and 2023). The receptor library was made with PCR. Sequencing was performed on an Illumina iSeq 100. DNA from cultured CD4+ T cells underwent TCR sequencing with the Oncomine TCR Beta short-read assay at the Johns Hopkins FTIC core. TCRdb passed the public sequencing reads through fastp at Q25 and MiXCR, retaining productive beta sequences. Every entry covers one CDR3 protein and lists the most common genes and DNA from its rows. The sample includes approximately 8,800 distinct CDR3 sequences, with about 61% observed a single time. The ten largest clones add up to 35% of the sample. Their antigens remain unidentified. According to the study, the label for this sample's treatment or condition signals: roughly 11-day PBMC culture with coronavirus spike peptide pools or control peptides (ViraFEST assay).

The sample was CD4+ T cells from blood, cultured in vitro. The receptor source for this set is a human donor who had recovered from COVID-19.

V gene TRBV7-8 combines with J gene TRBJ2-1, with 8 nucleotides matching TRBD2. Trimming took 1 base from V and 4 from J; bases not matched to a gene: 9. Germline CDR1 and CDR2: SGHVS and FQNEAQ. The length of the CDR3 is 17 residues. The CDR3 coding sequence is TGTGCCAGCAGCTTAGTCGGTGCAAGCGGGGGTTACAATGAGCAGTTCTTC. Amino acid sequence: CASSLVGASGGYNEQFF. The full variable domain, in which reference TRBV7-8 and TRBJ2-1 provide the parts outside the CDR3, is GAGVSQSPRYKVAKRGQDVALRCDPISGHVSLFWYQQALGQGPEFLTYFQNEAQLDKSGLPSDRFFAERPEGSVSTLKIQRTQQEDSAVYLCASSLVGASGGYNEQFFGPGTRLTVL.

This clonotype was observed a few times. J is TRBJ1-2 and V is TRBV6-1; D is unresolved. CDR3 length equals 14 residues. V shed 1 base and J shed 5 bases, with 11 bases lying between them. The germline CDR1 and CDR2 sequences are MNHNS and SASEGT. CDR3 protein: CASSEEVTTYGYTF. The CDR3 DNA is TGTGCCAGCAGTGAAGAGGTGACCACTTATGGCTACACCTTC.

V is TRBV7-2 and J is TRBJ2-3; 13 bases line up with TRBD2. V trimming: 3 bases; J trimming: 4 bases; junction bases outside the gene matches: 4. CDR3 size: 16 residues. Germline V gives CDR1 SGHTA, CDR2 FQGNSA. CDR3 amino acids: CASSLGLAGPADTQYF. CDR3 sequence (DNA): TGTGCCAGCAGCTTGGGACTAGCGGGACCCGCAGATACGCAGTATTTT. The full variable domain, in which reference TRBV7-2 and TRBJ2-3 provide the parts outside the CDR3, is GAGVSQSPSNKVTEKGKDVELRCDPISGHTALYWYRQSLGQGLEFLIYFQGNSAPDKSGLPSDRFSAERTGGSVSTLTIQRTQQEDSAVYLCASSLGLAGPADTQYFGPGTRLTVL.

The chain links TRBV7-2 to TRBJ2-7, with a weak D call TRBD2 (5 bases). The CDR3 sequence is 14 residues long. V was clipped by 3 bases and J by 0 bases, with 9 bases between them. Looked up from germline, CDR1 is SGHTA and CDR2 is FQGNSA. CDR3 in amino acids: CASSFLGSSYEQYF. CDR3 nucleotides: TGTGCCAGCAGCTTTCTAGGGAGCTCCTACGAGCAGTACTTC.

This sequence joins TRBV27 and TRBJ2-2; D might be TRBD1 (5 bases). CDR1 and CDR2 from the germline V gene are MNHEY and SMNVEV (reference sequence). V was shortened by 4 bases and J by 3 bases, with 9 bases between the two germline ends. This CDR3 region has 14 residues. The DNA for the CDR3 is TGTGCCAGCAGTTCCAGGGCTGACACCGGGGAGCTGTTTTTT. Translating it yields CASSSRADTGELFF.

This rearrangement joins TRBV20-1 to TRBJ2-1; 8 bases fit TRBD2. Germline CDR1 and CDR2: DFQATT and SNEGSKA (reference sequence). J gave up 8 bases and V 3 bases, and 3 bases lay outside the gene matches. This CDR3 contains 12 residues. CDR3 loop: CSARGLGHEQFF. CDR3 nucleotides: TGCAGTGCTAGGGGACTAGGCCATGAGCAGTTCTTC.

This clonotype appeared a single time. The chain employs TRBV28 and TRBJ2-7; unclear D gene. Trimming removed 6 bases from V and 4 bases from J, with 19 bases in between. This CDR3 is 15 amino acids long. Germline values: CDR1 MDHEN, CDR2 SYDVKM. DNA for the CDR3: TGTGCCAGCAGCCCCCCCCTTGGGCTTGGGTACGAGCAGTACTTC. It specifies CASSPPLGLGYEQYF.

V usage is TRBV15 and J usage is TRBJ1-6, with D perhaps matching TRBD1 (5 bases). This CDR3 is 18 amino acids long. In germline, CDR1 is LNHNV, CDR2 YYDKDF (reference sequence). The V end was cut by 1 base, the J end by 1 base, with 14 bases between. The CDR3 protein is CATSRALKGASYNSPLHF. CDR3 coding DNA: TGTGCCACCAGCAGAGCCCTGAAAGGGGCATCCTATAATTCACCCCTCCACTTT.

The CDR3 region is CASSGLLYTDTQYF. The DNA for the CDR3 is TGTGCCAGCAGCGGACTGCTCTACACAGATACGCAGTATTTT. The chain has TRBV9 and TRBJ2-3; D is unclear. This CDR3 contains 14 residues. V dropped 3 bases and J dropped 2 bases, with 10 bases sitting between them. CDR1 and CDR2 (germline): SGDLS, YYNGEE.

This chain connects TRBV6-1 to TRBJ2-2; D unresolved. CDR1 MNHNS and CDR2 SASEGT come from the germline V gene. Trimming cost V 6 bases and J 8 bases, with 7 bases left between them. This CDR3 has 11 amino acids. CDR3 in amino acids: CASRLRGELFF. CDR3 nucleotides: TGTGCCAGCAGGTTGCGAGGGGAGCTGTTTTTT.

This clonotype was seen only a few times. The chain is built from TRBV7-9 and TRBJ1-5; unclear D gene. The CDR3 is made up of 12 amino acids. Germline V lookup: CDR1 SEHNR, CDR2 FQNEAQ (reference sequence). The V gene lost 6 bases and the J gene lost 5 bases, with 8 bases spanning the gap. The CDR3 DNA is TGTGCCAGCAGTAGAGAGGATCAGCCCCAGCATTTT. Its translation is CASSREDQPQHF. Using reference TRBV7-9 and TRBJ1-5 for the parts outside the CDR3, the full variable domain is DTGVSQNPRHKITKRGQNVTFRCDPISEHNRLYWYRQTLGQGPEFLTYFQNEAQLEKSRLLSDRFSAERPKGSFSTLEIQRTEQGDSAMYLCASSREDQPQHFGDGTRLSIL.

The rearrangement uses TRBV6-1 and TRBJ2-3; TRBD2 aligns across 7 bases. The CDR3 is made up of 15 amino acids. Trimming cost V 6 bases and J 7 bases; bases outside gene matches: 13. In germline, CDR1 is MNHNS, CDR2 SASEGT. CDR3 sequence (DNA): TGTGCCAGCAGCCCCCTAGCGGTGAGGGAGAATACGCAGTATTTT. Protein sequence: CASSPLAVRENTQYF.